The sequence of this T cell receptor (beta chain) was determined in a study of beta chain features in type 1 diabetes. Study-wide points: The study left unresolved whether HLA type influences TCRB rearrangement. Cells expressing TCR highly could be over-represented by cDNA sequencing. Shorter TCRB CDR3s, moderately but significantly so, marked every one of the four CD4+ subsets in Type 1 diabetes patients.

Germline CDR1 and CDR2: SGDLS and YYNGEE. The V end was cut by 3 bases, the J end by 1 base, with 12 bases between. The CDR3 totals 15 residues. Sequenced material consisted of expressed TCRB transcripts (all of the isolated RNA was reverse transcribed). Sequenced by immunoSEQ multiplex PCR; TCRdb stores in-frame clones only, minus some. Of about 650,000 clones listed, roughly an eighth were seen once; the top ten hold around 0.12%. Of note for this clone: Antigen specificity is unknown.

This clonotype was obtained from a man aged 30 to 45 with type 1 diabetes. Sequenced: naive CD4+ T cells from blood. The chain employs TRBV9 and TRBJ2-3; the D gene is possibly TRBD2 (5 bases). CDR3 sequence reads: CASSEHAEGTDTQYF. The CDR3, as DNA: TGTGCCAGCAGCGAGCACGCGGAGGGCACAGATACGCAGTATTTT.